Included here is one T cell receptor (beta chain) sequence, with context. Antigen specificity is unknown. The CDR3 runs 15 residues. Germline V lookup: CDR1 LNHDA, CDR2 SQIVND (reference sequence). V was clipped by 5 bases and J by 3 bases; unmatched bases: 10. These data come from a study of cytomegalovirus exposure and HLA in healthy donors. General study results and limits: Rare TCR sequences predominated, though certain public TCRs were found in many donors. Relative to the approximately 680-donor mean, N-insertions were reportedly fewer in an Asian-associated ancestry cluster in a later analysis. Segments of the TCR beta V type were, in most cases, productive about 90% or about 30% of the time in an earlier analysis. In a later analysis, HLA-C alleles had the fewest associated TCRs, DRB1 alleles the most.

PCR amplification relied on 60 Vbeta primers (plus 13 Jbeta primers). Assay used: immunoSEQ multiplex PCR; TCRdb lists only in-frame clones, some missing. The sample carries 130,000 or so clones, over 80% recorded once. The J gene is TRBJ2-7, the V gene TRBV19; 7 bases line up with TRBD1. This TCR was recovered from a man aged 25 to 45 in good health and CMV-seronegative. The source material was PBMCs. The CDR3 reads CASSPEDRPSYEQYF. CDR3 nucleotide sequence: TGTGCCAGTAGTCCCGAGGACAGGCCTAGCTACGAGCAGTACTTC.